This T cell receptor (beta chain) came from a study of OX40 agonist ivuxolimab in advanced cancers. At the level of the study: Patients were treated with ivuxolimab, an agonistic anti-OX40 (CD134) antibody. Patients receiving dose escalation had hepatocellular carcinoma, melanoma, renal cell or head and neck cancer.

The assay was immunoSEQ multiplex PCR, and TCRdb's table has in-frame clones only and misses some. The table has 50,000 to 65,000 clones, 75% to 90% seen once. The sequence was obtained from an adult with an advanced solid tumor such as melanoma, head and neck, liver or kidney cancer. The sequencing here drew on CD4+ or CD8+ T cells sorted from blood, taken in a trial of the OX40 agonist ivuxolimab.

CDR3 region: CASSPFGRGPSYEQYF. The DNA of the CDR3 is TGTGCCAGCAGCCCCTTCGGGAGGGGGCCCTCCTACGAGCAGTACTTC. The rearrangement joins TRBV5-6 to TRBJ2-7, with a tentative D call TRBD2 (8 bases). The CDR3 sequence is 16 residues long. Germline V gene data show CDR1 as SGHDT and CDR2 as YYEEEE. Trimming cost V 4 bases and J 0 bases, with 17 bases left between them. The variable domain in full, completed from reference TRBV5-6 and TRBJ2-7, reads DAGVTQSPTHLIKTRGQQVTLRCSPKSGHDTVSWYQQALGQGPQFIFQYYEEEERQRGNFPDRFSGHQFPNYSSELNVNALLLGDSALYLCASSPFGRGPSYEQYFGPGTRLTVT.